This is a list of T cell receptor beta chains from one sample in a study of naive and memory T cell subsets. TCRdb re-analysed the UMI-ligation and nested PCR reads in MiXCR, keeping a single row per CDR3 protein. This table has around 40,000 distinct CDR3 sequences, 13% appearing once. Specimen: effector memory CD4+ T cells from blood. The origin of the receptors is a human donor in good health. Both conserved end residues are part of each CDR3. A D gene is named only where the DNA matches it firmly. A row's size may be missing; if present it is once, few, many or a size class.

clone size,V gene,D gene,J gene,CDR3 DNA,CDR3 protein
.,TRBV30,.,TRBJ1-2,TGTGCCTGGAGTGTTGGCAGGGCCGGCTACACCTTC,CAWSVGRAGYTF
many,TRBV7-2,.,TRBJ2-7,TGTGCCAGCAGCTTAGTAGTCGGCAGCATCTCCTACGAGCAGTACTTC,CASSLVVGSISYEQYF
.,TRBV15,.,TRBJ1-4,TGTGCCACGAGCTCAGTGACAACTAATGAAAAACTGTTTTTT,CATSSVTTNEKLFF
.,TRBV10-3,TRBD1,TRBJ1-1,TGTGCCATCAGTGAGCTAGGGACAGTAAACACTGAAGCTTTCTTT,CAISELGTVNTEAFF
.,TRBV7-6,TRBD2,TRBJ2-2,TGTGCCAGCAGCGACGGACCAGCGGGAAACACCGGGGAGCTGTTTTTT,CASSDGPAGNTGELFF
.,TRBV28,TRBD1,TRBJ1-2,TGTGCCAGCAGTATCGCCGGGACAGATGGCTACACCTTC,CASSIAGTDGYTF
few,TRBV19,TRBD2,TRBJ2-2,TGTGCCAGTAGCAGCGGGATCCCCGGGGAGCTGTTTTTT,CASSSGIPGELFF
few,TRBV7-9,.,TRBJ2-1,TGTGCCAGCAGCTTGCAGGGCCCCAATGAGCAGTTCTTC,CASSLQGPNEQFF
.,TRBV20-1,.,TRBJ1-5,TGCAGTGCTAGAGTTGGGCGCAATCAGCCCCAGCATTTT,CSARVGRNQPQHF
.,TRBV20-1,.,TRBJ2-5,TGCAGTGCTAGTCAGGGCAAGGAGACCCAGTACTTC,CSASQGKETQYF
.,TRBV24-1,.,TRBJ2-1,TGTGCCACCGCAAGGTCGGGGGTCGATGAGCAGTTCTTC,CATARSGVDEQFF
few,TRBV9,.,TRBJ2-2,TGTGCCAGCAGCGTAGGTGGTTCTACCGGGGAGCTGTTTTTT,CASSVGGSTGELFF
many,TRBV28,TRBD2,TRBJ2-3,TGTGCCAGCAGTACGACTAGCGGTCCCTCATCAGATACGCAGTATTTT,CASSTTSGPSSDTQYF
.,TRBV10-3,TRBD1,TRBJ2-3,TGTGCCATCAGATCGGACAGGGGGGGCACAGATACGCAGTATTTT,CAIRSDRGGTDTQYF
many,TRBV6-2/TRBV6-3,.,TRBJ2-3,TGTGCCAGCACCAAGGTTGGACTGGCCCTTTTCGCTACGCAGTATTTT,CASTKVGLALFATQYF
few,TRBV20-1,TRBD2,TRBJ2-3,TGCAGTGCTAGAGTCCAACTAGCGGGAGCGGCAGATACGCAGTATTTT,CSARVQLAGAADTQYF
few,TRBV12-3/TRBV12-4,.,TRBJ2-7,TGTGCCAGCAGAACGGGAGAGGGATACGAGCAGTACTTC,CASRTGEGYEQYF
.,TRBV6-6,.,TRBJ1-2,TGTGCCAGAAATCAGGATTTCGAGTTCTATGGCTACACCTTC,CARNQDFEFYGYTF
.,TRBV2,.,TRBJ2-2,TGTGCCAGCGCCCTGGGTAGCACGAACACCGGGGAGCTGTTTTTT,CASALGSTNTGELFF
.,TRBV7-8,.,TRBJ1-1,TGTGCCAGCAGCCCGACAGGTTTCGAAGCTTTCTTT,CASSPTGFEAFF
.,TRBV20-1,.,TRBJ2-5,TGCAGTGCGCAACTAGGACCGACCCAGTACTTC,CSAQLGPTQYF
.,TRBV19,.,TRBJ1-3,TGTGCCAGTTGGGCAGCTCGAGGACAGACTTCTGGAAACACCATATATTTT,CASWAARGQTSGNTIYF
.,TRBV4-1,.,TRBJ1-1,TGCGCCAGCAGCTCCAGGAGGGACACTGAAGCTTTCTTT,CASSSRRDTEAFF
few,TRBV27,.,TRBJ2-7,TGTGCCAGCAGTTACCGGCAGAACTACGAGCAGTACTTC,CASSYRQNYEQYF
few,TRBV3-1,.,TRBJ1-1,TGTGCCAGCAGCCAAGATATGAAGTCTGAAGCTTTCTTT,CASSQDMKSEAFF
many,TRBV6-6,.,TRBJ2-5,TGTGCCAGCAGTTACTCTGTTTTTTCTCGACGGGACGGCCAAGAGACCCAGTACTTC,CASSYSVFSRRDGQETQYF
medium-sized,TRBV20-1,TRBD1,TRBJ1-1,TGCAGTGCTACAAGGCTTACAGGGGGCGGTGAAGCTTTCTTT,CSATRLTGGGEAFF
.,TRBV7-9,TRBD2,TRBJ2-2,TGTGCCAGCAGCCCCTGGATGCTAGCGGGAGTAACCGGGGAGCTGTTTTTT,CASSPWMLAGVTGELFF
few,TRBV7-9,.,TRBJ2-1,TGTGCCAGCAGCTCGGGACTTGAGCAGTTCTTC,CASSSGLEQFF
few,TRBV20-1,.,TRBJ2-7,TGCAGTGCTAGTGGTTCTTTGCGGAACCTCCCCTACGAGCAGTACTTC,CSASGSLRNLPYEQYF
.,TRBV19,TRBD2,TRBJ2-1,TGTGCCAGCTCCGTAGCGGGAGCTTCAAATGAGCAGTTCTTC,CASSVAGASNEQFF
few,TRBV19,.,TRBJ1-5,TGTGCCAGTAGGACAGGAATATTTAGCAATCAGCCCCAGCATTTT,CASRTGIFSNQPQHF
few,TRBV18,.,TRBJ1-4,TGTGCCAGCTCACTGCGAGACGCAACTAATGAAAAACTGTTTTTT,CASSLRDATNEKLFF
.,TRBV27,TRBD2,TRBJ2-7,TGTGCCAGCGGGCTAGCGGACCGCCCTAGCGAGCAGTACTTC,CASGLADRPSEQYF
many,TRBV2,.,TRBJ2-3,TGTGCCAGCAGTGAGAACGATGTTGGAGTTTATTTT,CASSENDVGVYF
.,TRBV25-1,TRBD2,TRBJ2-1,TGTGCCAGCAGTTCCGGGACTAGCGGCCCCCATGAGCAGTTCTTC,CASSSGTSGPHEQFF
.,TRBV6-2/TRBV6-3,.,TRBJ2-5,TGTGCCAGCAGTTATGATTCCACTCTTAATGGGGAGACCCAGTACTTC,CASSYDSTLNGETQYF
few,TRBV5-1,.,TRBJ2-7,TGCGCCAGCAGCTACGAACTAGCCTACGAGCAGTACTTC,CASSYELAYEQYF
few,TRBV20-1,.,TRBJ2-3,TGCAGTGCTTATGCGTTTAGCGTTGGGGATACGCAGTATTTT,CSAYAFSVGDTQYF
few,TRBV12-3/TRBV12-4,.,TRBJ1-1,TGTGCCAGCAGTTTTTTTCGGGGGCGGAGGACTGAAGCTTTCTTT,CASSFFRGRRTEAFF
.,TRBV20-1,.,TRBJ1-1,TGCAGTGCTCACCCGCAAAGGACGAACACTGAAGCTTTCTTT,CSAHPQRTNTEAFF
medium-sized,TRBV20-1,TRBD2,TRBJ2-3,TGCAGTGCTCGTATAGCGGGAGGGTCTGATACGCAGTATTTT,CSARIAGGSDTQYF
.,TRBV2,.,TRBJ2-1,TGTGCCAGCAGTAGACACAATGAGCAGTTCTTC,CASSRHNEQFF
.,TRBV10-3,TRBD1,TRBJ2-2,TGTGCCGCACAGGGGGCGGTCGCCGGGGAGCTGTTTTTT,CAAQGAVAGELFF
many,TRBV9,TRBD2,TRBJ2-7,TGTGCCAGCAGCGTAGGTCTCCTAGCGGGAGGTTACGAGCAGTACTTC,CASSVGLLAGGYEQYF
few,TRBV20-1,.,TRBJ2-1,TGCAGTGCTTTTCCCTCCGGGACTCCCACCTTGGGGGAGTTCTTC,CSAFPSGTPTLGEFF
many,TRBV7-8,TRBD2,TRBJ2-1,TGTGCCAGCAGCTTTAGGTGGACTAGCGGGAGGGATGAGCAGTTCTTC,CASSFRWTSGRDEQFF
.,TRBV20-1,.,TRBJ2-1,TGCAGTGCTAGAGATCCGGCTAGAAACAATGAGCAGTTCTTC,CSARDPARNNEQFF
few,TRBV4-2,TRBD2,TRBJ2-3,TGTGCCAGCAGCACGAAACTAGCGGGAGGGCCCACAGATACGCAGTATTTT,CASSTKLAGGPTDTQYF
.,TRBV28,.,TRBJ1-5,TGTGCCACCCGGGTGGCTAGCAATCAGCCCCAGCATTTT,CATRVASNQPQHF
few,TRBV27,.,TRBJ1-5,TGTGCCAGCAGTCGGGAGCCCCATCAGCCCCAGCATTTT,CASSREPHQPQHF
many,TRBV7-8,TRBD2,TRBJ2-1,TGTGCCAGCAGCTTAGTGATAGCGGGAGACTATGAGCAGTTCTTC,CASSLVIAGDYEQFF
many,TRBV30,.,TRBJ1-1,TGTGCCTGGAGTGGGGGACTTGGCCGTGGTTTCACTGAAGCTTTCTTT,CAWSGGLGRGFTEAFF